The 27 T cell receptor beta chains reported below all come from one sample, sequenced in a study of breast tumors, draining lymph nodes, adjacent tissues. TCRdb analysed the multiplex PCR reads with MiXCR anew, one entry per CDR3 protein. The profile covers about 200,000 distinct CDR3 sequences, with around 29% appearing a single time and roughly 4.3% taken by the ten largest. Breast cancer patients provided tissue from their axillary draining lymph nodes. The sequencing sample was made of axillary lymph node tissue. The receptor source for this set is a female donor with breast cancer. Some clones in this sample may be carry-over from other donors' samples.

Points on this clonotype: This could be a read error, since a much larger clone is one nucleotide away. The V and J genes are TRBV30 and TRBJ1-3; 7 bases are shared with TRBD1. V trimming: 8 bases; J trimming: 2 bases; junction bases outside the gene matches: 9. CDR3 size: 14 residues. The germline V gene has CDR1 GTSNPN and CDR2 SVGIG (reference sequence). CDR3 residues: CARIPRGAGNTIYF. In nucleotides, the CDR3 is TGTGCCCGGATCCCCAGGGGGGCTGGAAACACCATATATTTT.

There are many counts of this clonotype. V gene TRBV19 combines with J gene TRBJ2-2; D unresolved. Trimming pared 1 base from V and 5 bases from J, leaving 8 bases between. Germline loops: CDR1 LNHDA, CDR2 SQIVND (reference sequence). This CDR3 is built from 14 residues. CDR3 protein: CASSIGWNTGELFF. The CDR3 region has the DNA TGTGCCAGTAGTATAGGGTGGAATACCGGGGAGCTGTTTTTT.

In its sample, this clonotype was seen a few times. A much more abundant neighbour one base away suggests this may be a read error. This chain joins TRBV9 and TRBJ2-1; D remains ambiguous. This CDR3 has 15 amino acids. Germline assignment: CDR1 SGDLS and CDR2 YYNGEE. Between the trimmed V and J ends, which lost 0 bases and 5 bases, there was a span of 12 bases. This CDR3 is CASSVGWGKDNEQFF. The CDR3 DNA reads as TGTGCCAGCAGCGTAGGCTGGGGTAAGGACAATGAGCAGTTCTTC.

This clonotype was detected only a few times. The V and J genes are TRBV18 and TRBJ1-2; 7 bases align to TRBD1. The CDR3 has 15 amino acids. The trim removed 3 bases at V and 4 bases at J, leaving 8 bases unmatched. CDR1 KGHSH and CDR2 LQKENI come from the germline V gene. The CDR3 spells CASSPGDSQIYGYTF. DNA of the CDR3: TGTGCCAGCTCACCCGGGGACAGCCAGATCTATGGCTACACCTTC.

Notes on this clonotype: As the CDR3 is not closed by the conserved phenylalanine or tryptophan, this likely results from a read error. It is unclear where the CDR3 begins or ends on the DNA, so no DNA is shown, and the CDR3 is as TCRdb lists it. The gene calls are TRBV14 and TRBJ2-5. The CDR3 spans 12 amino acids, including both terminal residues. Germline assignment: CDR1 SGHDN and CDR2 FVKESK. The CDR3 spells CASSQDWGISDG.

At least ten counts were recorded for this clonotype. This chain connects TRBV15 to TRBJ1-4, with a weak D call TRBD1 (6 bases). Trimming took off 1 base at V and 6 bases at J, with 18 bases between the two ends. This CDR3 region has 17 residues. CDR1 is LNHNV and CDR2 is YYDKDF in the germline V gene (reference sequence). DNA for the CDR3: TGTGCCACCAGCAGAGTTGGGGGCTACCCGGCGGATGAAAAACTGTTTTTT. Amino acids: CATSRVGGYPADEKLFF.

Many counts were recorded for this clonotype. The rearrangement joins TRBV7-9 to TRBJ2-7; 14 positions agree with TRBD2. The length of the CDR3 is 16 residues. The V segment lost 5 bases and the J segment 2 bases; nucleotides outside the gene matches: 5. Germline-derived CDR1 and CDR2 are SEHNR and FQNEAQ (reference sequence). The CDR3: CASSSGTSGSPYEQYF. CDR3 coding DNA: TGTGCCAGCAGCAGCGGGACTAGCGGGAGTCCCTACGAGCAGTACTTC.

The sample holds many counts of this clonotype. This chain links TRBV19 with TRBJ1-5; TRBD1 matches 10 bases. Germline CDR1 is LNHDA and CDR2 is SQIVND (reference sequence). The V segment lost 3 bases and the J segment 0 bases; nucleotides outside the gene matches: 5. The CDR3 is 17 residues long. CDR3 sequence (DNA): TGTGCCAGTAGTATCCTTGACAGGGGGCTTAGCAATCAGCCCCAGCATTTT. Its protein product is CASSILDRGLSNQPQHF.

Worth noting for this clonotype: A much larger clonotype is one base distant, so this may be a read error. This chain links TRBV11-3 with TRBJ2-7; possibly TRBD2 for D (6 bases). The germline V and J ends were trimmed by 8 bases and 7 bases, with 24 bases remaining between them. CDR3 length equals 15 residues. Per the germline V gene, CDR1 is SGHNT and CDR2 is YENEEA. The CDR3 loop reads CASATSGNSGREQYF. As DNA, the CDR3 is TGTGCCAGCGCCACGTCGGGAAACTCAGGGAGGGAGCAGTACTTC.

This clonotype came up a few times. The junction departs from germline at one end; a sequencing error may be responsible. The rearrangement links TRBV19 to TRBJ2-4; TRBD1 aligns across 11 bases. From germline, CDR1 is LNHDA and CDR2 SQIVND (reference sequence). The CDR3 extends over 17 amino acids. DNA of the CDR3: TGTGCCAGTAGTCACCGGACAGGGGGCGAAGCCAAAAACATTCAGTCCTTC. It codes for CASSHRTGGEAKNIQSF.

Many counts were recorded for this clonotype. The genes are TRBV10-2 and TRBJ2-2, with 8 positions matching TRBD2. The germline gives CDR1 WSHSY, CDR2 SAAADI. This CDR3 spans 17 amino acids. V lost 3 bases to trimming and J lost 0 bases; unmatched junction nucleotides: 6. The CDR3 spells CASSDPRLATNTGELFF. As DNA, the CDR3 is TGCGCCAGCAGTGATCCTAGACTAGCGACGAACACCGGGGAGCTGTTTTTT.

This clonotype was seen repeatedly, ten times or more. This chain links TRBV20-1 with TRBJ2-5, with TRBD2 matching over 7 bases. The ends lost 6 bases at V and 4 bases at J; junction bases unmatched: 5. The CDR3 has 12 residues. CDR1 and CDR2 (germline): DFQATT, SNEGSKA (reference sequence). CDR3 protein: CSAPRGVETQYF. The CDR3 DNA reads TGCAGTGCACCTCGGGGGGTAGAGACCCAGTACTTC.

This clonotype was observed many times. This sequence joins TRBV9 and TRBJ2-1; D possibly corresponds to TRBD1 (6 bases). The germline CDR1 and CDR2 sequences are SGDLS and YYNGEE. Trimming shortened V by 0 bases and J by 10 bases, and 11 bases separated the two germline ends. This CDR3 region has 13 residues. CDR3 bases: TGTGCCAGCAGCGTAGACCCAGGGGAAGAGCAGTTCTTC. This encodes CASSVDPGEEQFF. Complete variable domain (other parts from reference TRBV9 and TRBJ2-1): DSGVTQTPKHLITATGQRVTLRCSPRSGDLSVYWYQQSLDQGLQFLIQYYNGEERAKGNILERFSAQQFPDLHSELNLSSLELGDSALYFCASSVDPGEEQFFGPGTRLTVL.

This clonotype was seen repeatedly, ten times or more. The V and J genes are TRBV20-1 and TRBJ2-5, with 10 bases that match TRBD2. This CDR3 spans 16 amino acids. The germline gives CDR1 DFQATT, CDR2 SNEGSKA (reference sequence). Germline trimming cut 2 bases from V and 5 bases from J; bases unmatched to any gene: 11. CDR3 in DNA: TGCAGTGCTAGACCCAGGACTAGCGGCCTAGGGGAGACCCAGTACTTC. It codes for CSARPRTSGLGETQYF.

Points on this clonotype: No conserved phenylalanine or tryptophan is present at the end of the CDR3, so a read error is the likely explanation. The chain uses TRBV19 and TRBJ1-2; D may be TRBD1 (6 bases). Looked up from germline, CDR1 is LNHDA and CDR2 is SQIVND (reference sequence). The CDR3 covers 16 residues. V was pared by 7 bases and J by 3 bases, with 21 bases between. The CDR3 nucleotides are TGTGCCAGTACCCTGGTTAGTGGGGGCACCGACTATGGCTACACCTCC. This encodes CASTLVSGGTDYGYTS.

This clonotype was observed once. Relative to the germline gene, one junction end is altered; a read error may explain this. The genes are TRBV2 and TRBJ2-3, with D perhaps matching TRBD1 or TRBD2 (5 bases each). This CDR3 has 16 residues. Germline V gene data show CDR1 as SNHLY and CDR2 as FYNNEI. The CDR3 protein is CASSGLAERGTDTQYF. The CDR3 DNA reads TGTGCCAGCAGTGGTCTGGCAGAGAGGGGCACAGATACGCAGTATTTC.

This clonotype was seen many times. The chain has TRBV18 and TRBJ2-5; D not resolved. CDR3 size: 13 residues. Trimming pared 1 base from V and 3 bases from J, leaving 6 bases between. CDR1 KGHSH and CDR2 LQKENI come from the germline V gene. The CDR3 sequence is CASSPRSKETQYF. Written as DNA, the CDR3 is TGTGCCAGCTCACCACGCTCCAAAGAGACCCAGTACTTC.

This clonotype was counted at least ten times. This rearrangement joins TRBV20-1 to TRBJ1-4, with unresolved D. The CDR3 is 16 residues long. CDR1 is DFQATT and CDR2 is SNEGSKA in the germline V gene (reference sequence). Trimming cost V 3 bases and J 0 bases, with 14 bases left between them. CDR3 protein: CSARLIGPTTNEKLFF. CDR3 DNA: TGCAGTGCTAGGCTGATAGGCCCAACAACTAATGAAAAACTGTTTTTT.

This clonotype was detected many times. This rearrangement joins TRBV9 to TRBJ1-6; D remains ambiguous. The CDR3 length is 14 residues. V was pared by 0 bases and J by 5 bases, with 6 bases between. Germline V gives CDR1 SGDLS, CDR2 YYNGEE. The DNA for the CDR3 is TGTGCCAGCAGCGTAGGGGCGGATAATTCACCCCTCCACTTT. Protein sequence: CASSVGADNSPLHF.

In its sample, this clonotype was seen many times. A far larger clone differs by one base, so this is likely a read error. The rearrangement joins TRBV7-2 to TRBJ2-5; D remains unclear. CDR3 length: 11 amino acids. Germline V CDR1 and CDR2: SGHTA, FQGNSA. The CDR3 region is CASSLAEAQYF. CDR3 coding DNA: TGTGCCAGCAGCTTAGCAGAGGCCCAGTACTTC.

The chain joins TRBV12-3 or TRBV12-4 to TRBJ2-3; 11 bases align to TRBD2. This CDR3 comprises 15 residues. V was clipped by 8 bases and J by 11 bases; unmatched bases: 15. DNA for the CDR3: TGTGCCAGCTCTGGGGGACTAGCGGACAACAATGAGCAGTATTTT. This sequence encodes CASSGGLADNNEQYF.

This clonotype was found many times. The rearrangement joins TRBV5-6 to TRBJ1-5; TRBD1 aligns across 7 bases. The CDR3 runs 16 residues. Losses at the gene ends were 1 base for V and 6 bases for J; bases not matched to a gene: 10. Per germline, CDR1 SGHDT and CDR2 YYEEEE. CDR3 sequence: CASSLYGGGRGQPQHF. CDR3 DNA sequence: TGTGCCAGCAGCTTGTATGGAGGGGGCAGAGGTCAGCCCCAGCATTTT. Complete variable domain (other parts from reference TRBV5-6 and TRBJ1-5): DAGVTQSPTHLIKTRGQQVTLRCSPKSGHDTVSWYQQALGQGPQFIFQYYEEEERQRGNFPDRFSGHQFPNYSSELNVNALLLGDSALYLCASSLYGGGRGQPQHFGDGTRLSIL.

This clonotype was counted ten times or more. The V gene is TRBV30, the J gene TRBJ2-1; D might be TRBD2 (5 bases). Germline-derived CDR1 and CDR2 are GTSNPN and SVGIG (reference sequence). V gave up 5 bases and J gave up 4 bases, with 21 bases separating them. There are 16 residues in the CDR3. In DNA form, the CDR3 reads TGTGCCTGGGGGAAAGCGAGCGGCCCTTGGTACAATGAGCAGTTCTTC. Its translation is CAWGKASGPWYNEQFF.

The rearrangement links TRBV11-2 to TRBJ2-7; the match to TRBD2 covers 15 bases. This CDR3 spans 15 amino acids. The germline V gene encodes CDR1 SGHAT and CDR2 FQNNGV. The V and J ends lost 5 bases and 3 bases, in that order; junction bases with no gene match: 2. Here the CDR3 reads CASSPGLAGGYEQYF. The CDR3 DNA is TGTGCCAGCAGCCCGGGACTAGCGGGAGGCTACGAGCAGTACTTC.

On this clonotype itself: Being one base from a much bigger clone, this may be a read error. The chain has TRBV28 and TRBJ1-3, with D perhaps matching TRBD1 (5 bases). Trimming shortened V by 3 bases and J by 3 bases, and 12 bases separated the two germline ends. Germline V gene data show CDR1 as MDHEN and CDR2 as SYDVKM. This CDR3 is 15 amino acids long. The chain's CDR3 is CASSFHEGVGNTIYF. The CDR3 nucleotides are TGTGCCAGCAGTTTCCATGAAGGGGTTGGAAACACCATATATTTT.

In this sample, this clonotype turned up many times. This chain links TRBV28 with TRBJ2-7; weak D call: TRBD2 (6 bases). Germline-derived CDR1 and CDR2 are MDHEN and SYDVKM. V was trimmed by 3 bases and J by 2 bases, leaving 11 bases between them. The CDR3 loop spans 14 amino acids. CDR3 sequence reads: CASSFTGGTYEQYF. The CDR3 nucleotides read TGTGCCAGCAGTTTCACCGGGGGAACCTACGAGCAGTACTTC.

This clonotype was picked up a small number of times. This sequence may be a read error, since a much larger clone differs from it by one base. This sequence joins TRBV6-4 and TRBJ2-1; D is unresolved. Looked up from germline, CDR1 is MRHNA and CDR2 is SNTAGT. The CDR3 has 10 residues. Trimming took off 5 bases at V and 10 bases at J, with 6 bases between the two ends. The CDR3 sequence: CASSQREQFF. CDR3 coding DNA: TGTGCCAGCAGTCAGAGGGAGCAGTTCTTC.